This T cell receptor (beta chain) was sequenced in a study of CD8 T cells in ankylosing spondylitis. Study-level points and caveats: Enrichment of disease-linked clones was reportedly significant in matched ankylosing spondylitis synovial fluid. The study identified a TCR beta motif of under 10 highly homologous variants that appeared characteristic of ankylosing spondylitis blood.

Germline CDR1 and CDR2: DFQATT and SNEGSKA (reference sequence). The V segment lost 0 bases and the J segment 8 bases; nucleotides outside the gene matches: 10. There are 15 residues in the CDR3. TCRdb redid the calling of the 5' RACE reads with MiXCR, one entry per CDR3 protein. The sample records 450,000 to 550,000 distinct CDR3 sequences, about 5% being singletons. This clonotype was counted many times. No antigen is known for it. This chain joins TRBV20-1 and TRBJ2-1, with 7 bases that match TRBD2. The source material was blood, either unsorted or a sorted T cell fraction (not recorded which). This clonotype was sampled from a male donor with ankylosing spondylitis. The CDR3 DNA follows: TGCAGTGCTAGAGATCGGAGACTAGCTGTCCATGAGCAGTTCTTC. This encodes CSARDRRLAVHEQFF.